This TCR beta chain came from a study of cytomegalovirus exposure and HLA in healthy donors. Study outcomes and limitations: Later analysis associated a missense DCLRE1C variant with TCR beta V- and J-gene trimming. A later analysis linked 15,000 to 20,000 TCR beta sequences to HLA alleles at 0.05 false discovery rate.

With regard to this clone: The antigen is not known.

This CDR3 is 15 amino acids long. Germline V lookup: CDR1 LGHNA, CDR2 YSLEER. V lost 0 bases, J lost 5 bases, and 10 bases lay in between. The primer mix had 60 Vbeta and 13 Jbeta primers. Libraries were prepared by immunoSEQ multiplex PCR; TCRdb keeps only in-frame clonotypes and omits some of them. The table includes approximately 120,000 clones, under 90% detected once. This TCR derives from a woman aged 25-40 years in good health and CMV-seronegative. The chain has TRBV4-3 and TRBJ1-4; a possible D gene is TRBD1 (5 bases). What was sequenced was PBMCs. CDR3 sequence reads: CASSQDRRANEKLFF. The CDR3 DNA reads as TGCGCCAGCAGCCAAGACCGCAGGGCGAATGAAAAACTGTTTTTT.